This T cell receptor (beta chain) was found in a study of glioma-infiltrating T cells (TCRdb year 2016). Describing the broader study: Glioma tissue, non-neoplastic brain tissue and matched peripheral blood mononuclear cells were used as sources from which TCR alpha- and beta-chain repertoires were sequenced. Each tissue-infiltrating repertoire was compared with the same patient's peripheral blood repertoire to measure divergence between tissue and blood T-cell populations. The paired cohort was made up of three low-grade glioma patients, about 8 primary glioblastoma patients and three non-glioma patients who contributed non-neoplastic brain tissue.

From a lookup of the germline V gene (reference sequence), CDR1 and CDR2 are SGHNT and YYREEE. Trimming removed 4 bases from V and 4 bases from J; the gene matches leave 4 bases unexplained. From its cysteine to its phenylalanine, the CDR3 spans 13 amino acids. The sequence is cut down to CDR3 DNA, 39 bases in frame from base 1. This clonotype was seen many times. The specificity of this receptor is unknown. Base qualities are not at hand, and no much larger clone is one base apart. TCR alpha and beta CDR3 regions were amplified with the iRepertoire nested amplicon-rescue multiplex PCR (arm-PCR) platform from RNA. The input for one-step reverse transcription and amplification was about 85-400 ng of either tissue mRNA or PBMC total RNA. Following bead purification, Illumina adapters were added by a secondary multiplex PCR, and the libraries were gel-purified between 200 and 400 bp. Internal 6-nucleotide barcodes were carried by the libraries and were used for demultiplexing. The libraries were sequenced on an Illumina MiSeq using 2x220 or 2x250 nucleotide paired-end reads. The published analysis was carried out like this. FLASH 1.2.11 was used to merge paired reads, and BWA-MEM then aligned the reads to the GRCh37 human genome before TRA and TRB reads were extracted. For V and J assignment, an IMGT-derived reference of cassette sequences and CDR3 motifs that included pseudogenes was used. Three-frame translation of reads was performed, and productive CDR3s were defined as those with a C...FGXG motif and no stop codons. Unique combinations of V-J cassette pair and CDR3 amino acid sequence were defined as clonotypes. Reads were filtered by Hamming distance, thresholded by each sample's sequence error rate in mapped regions. TCRdb reprocessed the public reads (quality trimming at Q25 with fastp, clone calling with MiXCR) and kept in-frame beta chains. CDR3 protein duplicates are merged, each entry listing the most common genes and DNA. For this entry, the V and J calls and clone size follow TCRdb and not the study's own pipeline. This sample is represented by 170,000 or so distinct CDR3 sequences; more than 35% of them were singletons. Of the sample, about 5.2% is held by the ten largest clones.

The investigation overall reported the following: Very few CDR3 sequences were found to be shared between tissue and blood, and this scarcity was attributed to high CDR3 diversity and limited sampling. Group comparisons were based on small numbers of patients: three non-neoplastic, three low-grade glioma and about 8 glioblastoma patients. VJ-independent divergence between tissue and blood was lower than expected in non-neoplastic patients but higher than expected in all gliomas, particularly low-grade gliomas.

What was sequenced was glioma tissue, nonneoplastic brain tissue, or PBMCs (not recorded which). Recombination linked TRBV5-4 to TRBJ2-7, and TRBD2 aligns with 8 junction nucleotides. The clonotype was recovered from a human donor with low-grade glioma or glioblastoma, undergoing nonglioma brain surgery, or in good health (not recorded which). The sequenced DNA: TGTGCCAGCAGCGGGGGGACTAGATACGAGCAGTACTTC. It translates as CASSGGTRYEQYF.